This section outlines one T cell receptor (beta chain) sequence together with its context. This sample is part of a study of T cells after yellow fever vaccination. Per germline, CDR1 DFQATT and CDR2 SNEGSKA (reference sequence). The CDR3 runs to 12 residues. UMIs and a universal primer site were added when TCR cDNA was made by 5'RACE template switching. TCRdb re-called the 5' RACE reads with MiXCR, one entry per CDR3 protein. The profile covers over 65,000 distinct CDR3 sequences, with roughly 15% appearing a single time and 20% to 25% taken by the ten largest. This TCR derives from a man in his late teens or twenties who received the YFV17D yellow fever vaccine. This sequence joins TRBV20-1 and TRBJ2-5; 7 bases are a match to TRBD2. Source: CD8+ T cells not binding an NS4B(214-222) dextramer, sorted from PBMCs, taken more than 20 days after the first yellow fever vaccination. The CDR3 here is CIYASGQETQYF. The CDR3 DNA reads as TGCATCTACGCTAGCGGCCAAGAGACCCAGTACTTC.